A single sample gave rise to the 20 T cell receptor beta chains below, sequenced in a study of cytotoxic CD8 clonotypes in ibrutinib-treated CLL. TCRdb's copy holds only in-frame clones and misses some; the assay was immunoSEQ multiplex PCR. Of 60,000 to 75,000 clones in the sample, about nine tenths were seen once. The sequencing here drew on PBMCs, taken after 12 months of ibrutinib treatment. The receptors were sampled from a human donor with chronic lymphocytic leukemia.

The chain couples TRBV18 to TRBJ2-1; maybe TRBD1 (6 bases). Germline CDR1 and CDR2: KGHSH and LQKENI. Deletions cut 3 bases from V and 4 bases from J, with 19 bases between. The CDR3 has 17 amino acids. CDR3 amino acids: CASSPPQGRGGYNEQFF. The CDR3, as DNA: TGTGCCAGCTCACCTCCCCAGGGACGAGGGGGATACAATGAGCAGTTCTTC.

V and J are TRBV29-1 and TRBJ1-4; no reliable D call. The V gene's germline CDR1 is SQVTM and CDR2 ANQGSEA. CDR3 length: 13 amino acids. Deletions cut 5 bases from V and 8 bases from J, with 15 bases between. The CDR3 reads CSVSGQLGEKLFF. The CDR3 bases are TGCAGCGTTTCTGGCCAACTTGGGGAAAAACTGTTTTTT.

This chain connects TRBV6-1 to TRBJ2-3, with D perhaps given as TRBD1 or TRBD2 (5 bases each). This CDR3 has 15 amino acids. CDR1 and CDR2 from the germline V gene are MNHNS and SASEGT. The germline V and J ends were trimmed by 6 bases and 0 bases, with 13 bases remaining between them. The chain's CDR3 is CASRPRDASTDTQYF. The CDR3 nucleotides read TGTGCCAGCAGGCCCCGGGACGCTAGCACAGATACGCAGTATTTT.

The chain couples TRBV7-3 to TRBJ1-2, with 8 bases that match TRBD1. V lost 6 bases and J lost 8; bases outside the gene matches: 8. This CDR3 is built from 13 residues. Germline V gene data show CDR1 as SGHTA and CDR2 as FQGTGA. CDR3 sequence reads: CASSHKTGDGYTF. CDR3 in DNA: TGTGCCAGCAGTCATAAGACAGGGGACGGCTACACCTTC.

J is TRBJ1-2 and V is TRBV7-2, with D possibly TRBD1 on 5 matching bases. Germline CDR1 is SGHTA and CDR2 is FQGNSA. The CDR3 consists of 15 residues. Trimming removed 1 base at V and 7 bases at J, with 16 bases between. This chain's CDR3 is CASSLEGPTVGGYTF. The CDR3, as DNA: TGTGCCAGCAGCTTAGAGGGGCCGACAGTAGGTGGCTACACCTTC.

DNA of the CDR3: TGTGCCAGCAGTGAAAGTAGGGGTCCGCGAACCGGGGAGCTGTTTTTT. This codes for CASSESRGPRTGELFF. The genes are TRBV2 and TRBJ2-2, with D possibly matching TRBD1 (5 bases). Germline V CDR1 and CDR2: SNHLY, FYNNEI. CDR3 length: 16 residues. Trimming shortened V by 2 bases and J by 5 bases, and 15 bases separated the two germline ends.

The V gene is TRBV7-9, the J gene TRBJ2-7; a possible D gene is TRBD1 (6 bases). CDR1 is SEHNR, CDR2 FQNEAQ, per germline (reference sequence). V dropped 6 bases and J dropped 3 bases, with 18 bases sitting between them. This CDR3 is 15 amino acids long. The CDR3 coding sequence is TGTGCCAGCAGTCGAACCGCAGGGGCCCGCTACGAGCAGTACTTC. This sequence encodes CASSRTAGARYEQYF.

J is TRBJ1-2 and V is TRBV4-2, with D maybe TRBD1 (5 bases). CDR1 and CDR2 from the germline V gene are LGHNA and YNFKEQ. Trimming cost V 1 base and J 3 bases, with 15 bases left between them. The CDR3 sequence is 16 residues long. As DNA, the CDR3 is TGTGCCAGCAGCCAAGGCGGGATCGGGGCAGACTATGGCTACACCTTC. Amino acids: CASSQGGIGADYGYTF.

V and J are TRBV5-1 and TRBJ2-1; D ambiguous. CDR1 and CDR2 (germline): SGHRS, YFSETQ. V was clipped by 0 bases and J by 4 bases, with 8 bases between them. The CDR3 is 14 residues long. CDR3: CASSLGHSYNEQFF. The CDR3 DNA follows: TGCGCCAGCAGCTTGGGACACTCATACAATGAGCAGTTCTTC.

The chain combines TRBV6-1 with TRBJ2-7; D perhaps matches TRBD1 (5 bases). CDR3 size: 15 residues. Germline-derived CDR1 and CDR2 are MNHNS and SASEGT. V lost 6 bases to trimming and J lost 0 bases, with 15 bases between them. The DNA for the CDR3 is TGTGCCAGCAGCGATGTGGGGCAGAACTCCTACGAGCAGTACTTC. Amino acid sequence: CASSDVGQNSYEQYF.

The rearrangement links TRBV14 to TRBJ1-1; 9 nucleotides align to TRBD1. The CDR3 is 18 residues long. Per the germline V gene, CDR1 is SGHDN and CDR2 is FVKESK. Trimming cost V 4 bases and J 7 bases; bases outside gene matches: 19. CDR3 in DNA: TGTGCCAGCAGCCCGATGAGTAGGACAGGGGTGAGGACTGTTGAAGCTTTCTTT. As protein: CASSPMSRTGVRTVEAFF.

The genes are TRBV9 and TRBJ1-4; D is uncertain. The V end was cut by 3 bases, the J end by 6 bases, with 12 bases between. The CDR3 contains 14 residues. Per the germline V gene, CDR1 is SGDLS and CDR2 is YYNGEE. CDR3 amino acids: CASSGNLWDEKLFF. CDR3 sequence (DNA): TGTGCCAGCAGCGGAAACCTTTGGGATGAAAAACTGTTTTTT.

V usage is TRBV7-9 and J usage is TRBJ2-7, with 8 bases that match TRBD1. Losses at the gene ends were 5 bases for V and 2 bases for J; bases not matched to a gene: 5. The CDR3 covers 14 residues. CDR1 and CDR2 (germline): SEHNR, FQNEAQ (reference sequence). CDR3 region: CASSTGTGTYEQYF. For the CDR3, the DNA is TGTGCCAGCAGCACCGGGACAGGAACCTACGAGCAGTACTTC.

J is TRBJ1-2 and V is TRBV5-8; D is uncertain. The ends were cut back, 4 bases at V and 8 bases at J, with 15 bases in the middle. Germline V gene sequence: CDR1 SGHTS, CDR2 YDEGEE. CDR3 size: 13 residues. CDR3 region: CASSPMRARGYTF. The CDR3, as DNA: TGTGCCAGCAGCCCTATGAGGGCTAGGGGCTACACCTTC.

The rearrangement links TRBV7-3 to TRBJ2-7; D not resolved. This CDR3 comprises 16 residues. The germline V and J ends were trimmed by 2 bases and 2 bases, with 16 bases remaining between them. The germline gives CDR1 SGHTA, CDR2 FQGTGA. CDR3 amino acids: CASSLRVVAGTYEQYF. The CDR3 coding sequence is TGTGCCAGCAGCTTACGTGTAGTAGCCGGTACCTACGAGCAGTACTTC.

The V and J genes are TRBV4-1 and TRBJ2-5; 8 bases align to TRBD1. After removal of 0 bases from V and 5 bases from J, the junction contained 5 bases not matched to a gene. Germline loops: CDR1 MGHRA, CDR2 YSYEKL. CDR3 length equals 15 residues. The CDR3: CASSQDRGPWETQYF. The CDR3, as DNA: TGCGCCAGCAGCCAAGACAGGGGGCCGTGGGAGACCCAGTACTTC.

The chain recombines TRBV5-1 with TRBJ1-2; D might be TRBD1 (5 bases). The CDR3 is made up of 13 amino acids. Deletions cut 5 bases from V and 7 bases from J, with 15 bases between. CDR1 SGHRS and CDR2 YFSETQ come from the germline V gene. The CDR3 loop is CASSVEGRIGYTF. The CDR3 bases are TGCGCCAGCAGTGTGGAGGGACGGATTGGCTACACCTTC.

The DNA of the CDR3 is TGCAGCGTTGAGTCGGGACAGAACACTGAAGCTTTCTTT. Protein: CSVESGQNTEAFF. The rearrangement joins TRBV29-1 to TRBJ1-1; a weak D match, TRBD1 (6 bases). Germline V gene data show CDR1 as SQVTM and CDR2 as ANQGSEA. V was clipped by 3 bases and J by 1 base, with 9 bases between them. This CDR3 has 13 residues. Based on the CDR3 plus reference TRBV29-1 and TRBJ1-1, the full variable domain is SAVISQKPSRDICQRGTSLTIQCQVDSQVTMMFWYRQQPGQSLTLIATANQGSEATYESGFVIDKFPISRPNLTFSTLTVSNMSPEDSSIYLCSVESGQNTEAFFGQGTRLTVV.

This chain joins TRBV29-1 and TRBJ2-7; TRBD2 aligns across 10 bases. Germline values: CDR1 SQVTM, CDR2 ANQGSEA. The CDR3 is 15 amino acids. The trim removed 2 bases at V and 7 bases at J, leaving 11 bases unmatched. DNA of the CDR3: TGCAGCGTTGAACTAGCGGGAGAATCCTCCTGGGAGCAGTACTTC. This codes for CSVELAGESSWEQYF.

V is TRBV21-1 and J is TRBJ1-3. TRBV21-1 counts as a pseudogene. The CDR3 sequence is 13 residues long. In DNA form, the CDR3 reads TGTGCCAGCAGCCTCCGTACTGGAAACACCATATATTTT. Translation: CASSLRTGNTIYF.